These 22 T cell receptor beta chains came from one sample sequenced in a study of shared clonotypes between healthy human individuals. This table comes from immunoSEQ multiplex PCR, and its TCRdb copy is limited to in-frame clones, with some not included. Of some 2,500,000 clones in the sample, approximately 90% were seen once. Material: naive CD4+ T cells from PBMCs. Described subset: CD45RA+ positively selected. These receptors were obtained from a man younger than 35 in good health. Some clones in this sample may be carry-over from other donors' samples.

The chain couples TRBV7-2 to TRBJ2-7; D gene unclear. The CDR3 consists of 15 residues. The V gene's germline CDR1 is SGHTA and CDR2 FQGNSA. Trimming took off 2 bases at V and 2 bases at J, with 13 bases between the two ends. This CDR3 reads CASSLMAGSPYEQYF. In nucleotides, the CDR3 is TGTGCCAGCAGCTTAATGGCAGGATCCCCCTACGAGCAGTACTTC. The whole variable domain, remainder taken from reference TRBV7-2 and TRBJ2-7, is GAGVSQSPSNKVTEKGKDVELRCDPISGHTALYWYRQSLGQGLEFLIYFQGNSAPDKSGLPSDRFSAERTGGSVSTLTIQRTQQEDSAVYLCASSLMAGSPYEQYFGPGTRLTVT.

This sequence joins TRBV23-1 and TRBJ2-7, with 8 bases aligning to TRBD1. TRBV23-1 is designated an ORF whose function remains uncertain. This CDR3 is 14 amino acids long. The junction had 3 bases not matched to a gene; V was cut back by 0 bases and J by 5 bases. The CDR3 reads CASSQSPGGHEQYF. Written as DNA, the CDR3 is TGCGCCAGCAGTCAATCGCCAGGGGGCCACGAGCAGTACTTC.

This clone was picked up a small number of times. The CDR3 coding sequence is TGTGCCAGCAGTCGTGTAGGGTACAATCAGCCCCAGCATTTT. As protein: CASSRVGYNQPQHF. The chain combines TRBV28 with TRBJ1-5, with D uncertain. Germline V lookup: CDR1 MDHEN, CDR2 SYDVKM. The CDR3 is made up of 14 amino acids. V dropped 5 bases and J dropped 3 bases, with 11 bases sitting between them. Using reference TRBV28 and TRBJ1-5 for the parts outside the CDR3, the full variable domain is DVKVTQSSRYLVKRTGEKVFLECVQDMDHENMFWYRQDPGLGLRLIYFSYDVKMKEKGDIPEGYSVSREKKERFSLILESASTNQTSMYLCASSRVGYNQPQHFGDGTRLSIL.

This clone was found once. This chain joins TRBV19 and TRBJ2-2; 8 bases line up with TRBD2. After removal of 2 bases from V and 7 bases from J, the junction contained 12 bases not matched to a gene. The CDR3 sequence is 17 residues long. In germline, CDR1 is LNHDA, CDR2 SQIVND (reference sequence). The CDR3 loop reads CASSITDWREEDGELFF. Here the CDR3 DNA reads TGTGCCAGTAGTATAACGGACTGGCGGGAGGAGGACGGGGAGCTGTTTTTT.

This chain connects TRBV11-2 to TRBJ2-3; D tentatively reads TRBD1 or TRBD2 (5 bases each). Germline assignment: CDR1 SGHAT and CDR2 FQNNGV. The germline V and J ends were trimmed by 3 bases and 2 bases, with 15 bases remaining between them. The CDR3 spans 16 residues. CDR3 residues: CASSLFAGTDTDTQYF. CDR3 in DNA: TGTGCCAGCAGCTTGTTCGCCGGGACCGACACAGATACGCAGTATTTT.

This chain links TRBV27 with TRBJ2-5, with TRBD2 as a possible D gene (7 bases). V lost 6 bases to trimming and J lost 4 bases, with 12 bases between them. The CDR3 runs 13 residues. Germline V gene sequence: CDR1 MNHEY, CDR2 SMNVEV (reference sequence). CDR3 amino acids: CASSLAGAETQYF. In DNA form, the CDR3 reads TGTGCCAGCAGCCTGGCGGGGGCAGAGACCCAGTACTTC.

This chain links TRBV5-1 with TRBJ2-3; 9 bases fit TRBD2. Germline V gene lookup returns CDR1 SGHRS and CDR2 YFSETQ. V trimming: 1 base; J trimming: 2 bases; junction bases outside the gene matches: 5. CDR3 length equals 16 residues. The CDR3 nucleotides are TGCGCCAGCAGCTTGACGGCGGGAGGGCCCACAGATACGCAGTATTTT. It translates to CASSLTAGGPTDTQYF.

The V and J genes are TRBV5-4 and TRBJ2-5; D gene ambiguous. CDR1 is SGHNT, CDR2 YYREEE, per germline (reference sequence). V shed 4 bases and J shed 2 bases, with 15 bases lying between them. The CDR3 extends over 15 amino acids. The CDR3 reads CASSQGPLGQETQYF. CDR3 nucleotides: TGTGCCAGCAGCCAAGGACCTCTGGGGCAAGAGACCCAGTACTTC. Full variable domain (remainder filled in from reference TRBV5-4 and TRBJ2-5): ETGVTQSPTHLIKTRGQQVTLRCSSQSGHNTVSWYQQALGQGPQFIFQYYREEENGRGNFPPRFSGLQFPNYSSELNVNALELDDSALYLCASSQGPLGQETQYFGPGTRLLVL.

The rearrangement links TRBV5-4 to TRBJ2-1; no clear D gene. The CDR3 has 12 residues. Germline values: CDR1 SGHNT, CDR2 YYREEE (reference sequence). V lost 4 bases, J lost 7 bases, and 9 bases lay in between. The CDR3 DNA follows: TGTGCCAGCAGCGGAACCTCGAATGAGCAGTTCTTC. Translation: CASSGTSNEQFF. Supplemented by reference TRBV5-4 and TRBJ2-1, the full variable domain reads ETGVTQSPTHLIKTRGQQVTLRCSSQSGHNTVSWYQQALGQGPQFIFQYYREEENGRGNFPPRFSGLQFPNYSSELNVNALELDDSALYLCASSGTSNEQFFGPGTRLTVL.

The CDR3 spells CASSPSPGQGLNSPLHF. The CDR3 DNA follows: TGTGCCAGCAGTCCATCTCCGGGACAGGGACTCAATTCACCCCTCCACTTT. This chain connects TRBV27 to TRBJ1-6, with 9 nucleotides matching TRBD1. CDR1 is MNHEY, CDR2 SMNVEV, per germline (reference sequence). The CDR3 spans 17 residues. J gave up 7 bases and V 5 bases, and 12 bases lay outside the gene matches.

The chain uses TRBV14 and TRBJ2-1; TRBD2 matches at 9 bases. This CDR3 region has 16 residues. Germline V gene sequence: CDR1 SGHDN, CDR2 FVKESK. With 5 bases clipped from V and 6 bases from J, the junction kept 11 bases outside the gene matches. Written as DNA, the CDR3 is TGTGCCAGCAGCGATCATAGCGGGAGTTCCCGCAATGAGCAGTTCTTC. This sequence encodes CASSDHSGSSRNEQFF.

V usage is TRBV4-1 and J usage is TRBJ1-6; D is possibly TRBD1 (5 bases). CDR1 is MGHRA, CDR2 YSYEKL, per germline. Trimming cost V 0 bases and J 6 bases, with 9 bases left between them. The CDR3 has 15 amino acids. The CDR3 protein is CASSQDGAANSPLHF. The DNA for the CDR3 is TGCGCCAGCAGCCAAGATGGGGCAGCTAATTCACCCCTCCACTTT.

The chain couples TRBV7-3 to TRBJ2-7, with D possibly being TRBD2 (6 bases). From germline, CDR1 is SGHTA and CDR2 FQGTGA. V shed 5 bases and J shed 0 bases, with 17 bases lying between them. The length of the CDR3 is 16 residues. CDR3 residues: CASSPVGGGNSYEQYF. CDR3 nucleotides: TGTGCCAGCAGCCCGGTGGGTGGCGGGAACTCCTACGAGCAGTACTTC.

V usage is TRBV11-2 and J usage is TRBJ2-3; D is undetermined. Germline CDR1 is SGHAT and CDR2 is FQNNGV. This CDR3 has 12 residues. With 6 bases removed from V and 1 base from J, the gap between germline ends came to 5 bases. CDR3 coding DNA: TGTGCCAGCAGTGTCGGCACAGATACGCAGTATTTT. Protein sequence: CASSVGTDTQYF.

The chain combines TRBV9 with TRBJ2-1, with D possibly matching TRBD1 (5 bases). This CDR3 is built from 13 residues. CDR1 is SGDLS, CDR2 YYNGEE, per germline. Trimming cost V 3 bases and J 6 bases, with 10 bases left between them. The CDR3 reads CASSAGPTNEQFF. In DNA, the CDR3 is TGTGCCAGCAGCGCAGGGCCGACCAATGAGCAGTTCTTC.

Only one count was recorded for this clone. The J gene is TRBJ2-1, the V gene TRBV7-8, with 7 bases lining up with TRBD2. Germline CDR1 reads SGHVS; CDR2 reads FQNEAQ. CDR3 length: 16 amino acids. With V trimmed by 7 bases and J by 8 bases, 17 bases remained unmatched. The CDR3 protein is CASTRLGGTMGDEQFF. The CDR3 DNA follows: TGTGCCAGCACCAGACTGGGGGGGACTATGGGCGATGAGCAGTTCTTC.

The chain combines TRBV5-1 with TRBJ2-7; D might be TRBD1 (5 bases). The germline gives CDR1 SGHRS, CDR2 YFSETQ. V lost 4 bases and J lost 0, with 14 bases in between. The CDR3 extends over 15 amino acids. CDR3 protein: CASSRDSESSYEQYF. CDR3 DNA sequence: TGCGCCAGCAGCCGAGACAGCGAGAGCTCCTACGAGCAGTACTTC.

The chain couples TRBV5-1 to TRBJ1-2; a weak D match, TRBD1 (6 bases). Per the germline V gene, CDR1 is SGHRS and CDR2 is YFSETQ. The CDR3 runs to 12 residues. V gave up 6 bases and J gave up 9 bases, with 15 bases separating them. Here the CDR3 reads CASTKDRESYTF. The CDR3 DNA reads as TGCGCCAGCACAAAGGACAGAGAAAGCTACACCTTC. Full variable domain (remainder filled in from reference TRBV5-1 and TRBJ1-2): KAGVTQTPRYLIKTRGQQVTLSCSPISGHRSVSWYQQTPGQGLQFLFEYFSETQRNKGNFPGRFSGRQFSNSRSEMNVSTLELGDSALYLCASTKDRESYTFGSGTRLTVV.

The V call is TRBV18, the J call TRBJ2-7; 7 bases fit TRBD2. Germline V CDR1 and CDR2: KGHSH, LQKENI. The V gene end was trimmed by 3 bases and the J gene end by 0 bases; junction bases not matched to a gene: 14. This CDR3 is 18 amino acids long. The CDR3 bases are TGTGCCAGCTCACCGAATGTCCTTAGGCGGGGGAGCTCCTACGAGCAGTACTTC. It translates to CASSPNVLRRGSSYEQYF.

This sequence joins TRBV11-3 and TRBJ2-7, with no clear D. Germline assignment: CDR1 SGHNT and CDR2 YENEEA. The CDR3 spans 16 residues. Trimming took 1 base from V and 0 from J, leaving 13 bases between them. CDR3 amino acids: CASSLGNKMSSYEQYF. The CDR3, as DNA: TGTGCCAGCAGCTTAGGAAACAAGATGAGCTCCTACGAGCAGTACTTC.

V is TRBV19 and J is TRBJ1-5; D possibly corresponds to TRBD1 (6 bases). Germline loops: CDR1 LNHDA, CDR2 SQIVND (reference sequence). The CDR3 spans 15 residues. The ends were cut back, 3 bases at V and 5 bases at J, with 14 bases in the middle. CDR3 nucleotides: TGTGCCAGTAGTATCCCGGACAGAGCTTATCAGCCCCAGCATTTT. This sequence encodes CASSIPDRAYQPQHF.

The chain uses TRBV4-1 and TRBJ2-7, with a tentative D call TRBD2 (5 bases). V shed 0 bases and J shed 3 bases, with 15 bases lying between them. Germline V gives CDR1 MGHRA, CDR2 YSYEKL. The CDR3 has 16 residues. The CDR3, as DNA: TGCGCCAGCAGCCAAGATGTCAGCCGGGGAAACTACGAGCAGTACTTC. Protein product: CASSQDVSRGNYEQYF.